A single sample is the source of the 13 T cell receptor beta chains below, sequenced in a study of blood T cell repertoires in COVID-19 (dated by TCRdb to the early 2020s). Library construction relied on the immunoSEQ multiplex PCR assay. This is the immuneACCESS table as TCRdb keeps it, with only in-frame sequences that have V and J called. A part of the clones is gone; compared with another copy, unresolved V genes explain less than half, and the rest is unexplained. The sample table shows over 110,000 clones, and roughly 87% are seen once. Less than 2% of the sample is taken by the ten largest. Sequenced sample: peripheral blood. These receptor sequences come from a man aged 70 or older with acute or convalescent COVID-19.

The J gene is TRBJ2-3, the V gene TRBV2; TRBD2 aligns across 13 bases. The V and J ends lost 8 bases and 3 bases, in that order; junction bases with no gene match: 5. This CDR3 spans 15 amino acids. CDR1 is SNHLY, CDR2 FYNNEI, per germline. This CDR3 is CASRWGLAGTDTQYF. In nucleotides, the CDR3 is TGTGCCAGCCGATGGGGACTAGCGGGAACAGATACGCAGTATTTT.

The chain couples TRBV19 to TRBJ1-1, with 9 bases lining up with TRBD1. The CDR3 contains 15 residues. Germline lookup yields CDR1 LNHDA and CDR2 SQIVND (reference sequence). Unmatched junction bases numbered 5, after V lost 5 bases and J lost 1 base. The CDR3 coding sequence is TGTGCCAGTAGTGGGTACAGGGGGCGGAACACTGAAGCTTTCTTT. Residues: CASSGYRGRNTEAFF.

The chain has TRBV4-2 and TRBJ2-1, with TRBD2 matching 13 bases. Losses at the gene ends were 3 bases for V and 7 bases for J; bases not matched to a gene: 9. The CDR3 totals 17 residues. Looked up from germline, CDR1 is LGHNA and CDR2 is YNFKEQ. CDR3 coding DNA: TGTGCCAGCAGCCAGATCGGACTAGCGGGAGAAAAGAATGAGCAGTTCTTC. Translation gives CASSQIGLAGEKNEQFF.

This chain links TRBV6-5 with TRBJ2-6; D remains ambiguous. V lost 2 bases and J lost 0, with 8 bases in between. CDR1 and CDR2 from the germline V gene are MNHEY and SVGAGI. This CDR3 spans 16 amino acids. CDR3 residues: CASSYRVRSGANVLTF. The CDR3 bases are TGTGCCAGCAGTTACCGCGTCCGCTCTGGGGCCAACGTCCTGACTTTC.

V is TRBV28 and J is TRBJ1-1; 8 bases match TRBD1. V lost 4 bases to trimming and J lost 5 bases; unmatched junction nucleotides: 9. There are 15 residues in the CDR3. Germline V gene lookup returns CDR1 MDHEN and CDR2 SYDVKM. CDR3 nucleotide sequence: TGTGCCAGCAGTTATACCCAGGGGGCGGGAACTGAAGCTTTCTTT. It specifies CASSYTQGAGTEAFF.

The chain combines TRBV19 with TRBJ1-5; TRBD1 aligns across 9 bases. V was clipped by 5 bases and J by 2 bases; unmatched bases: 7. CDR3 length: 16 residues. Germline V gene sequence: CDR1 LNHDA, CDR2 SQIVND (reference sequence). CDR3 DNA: TGTGCCAGTAGTCCCGGGACAGGGAAGGGCAATCAGCCCCAGCATTTT. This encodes CASSPGTGKGNQPQHF.

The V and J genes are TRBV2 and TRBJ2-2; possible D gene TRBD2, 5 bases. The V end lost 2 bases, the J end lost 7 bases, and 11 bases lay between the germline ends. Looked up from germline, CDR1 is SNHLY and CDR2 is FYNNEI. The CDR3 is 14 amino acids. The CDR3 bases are TGTGCCAGCAGTGAATTAGGAGGCGTCGGGGAGCTGTTTTTT. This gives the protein CASSELGGVGELFF.

The chain's CDR3 is CASSFGDRGETQYF. DNA for the CDR3: TGCGCCAGCAGCTTCGGGGACAGGGGAGAGACCCAGTACTTC. The chain employs TRBV5-1 and TRBJ2-5; TRBD1 matches at 10 bases. This CDR3 spans 14 amino acids. V lost 2 bases, J lost 4 bases, and 2 bases stayed unmatched. Germline loops: CDR1 SGHRS, CDR2 YFSETQ.

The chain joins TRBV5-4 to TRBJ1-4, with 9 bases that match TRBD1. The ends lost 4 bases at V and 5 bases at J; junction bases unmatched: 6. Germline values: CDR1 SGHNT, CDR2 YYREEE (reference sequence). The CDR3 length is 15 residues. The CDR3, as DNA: TGTGCCAGCAGCCCATCCGGGACAGGGAATGAAAAACTGTTTTTT. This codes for CASSPSGTGNEKLFF.

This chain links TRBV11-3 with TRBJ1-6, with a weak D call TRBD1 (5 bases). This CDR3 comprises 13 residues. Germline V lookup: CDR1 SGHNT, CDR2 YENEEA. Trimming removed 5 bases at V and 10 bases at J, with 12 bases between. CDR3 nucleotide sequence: TGTGCCAGCAGCCGGGGGGGGGACTCACCCCTCCACTTT. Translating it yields CASSRGGDSPLHF.

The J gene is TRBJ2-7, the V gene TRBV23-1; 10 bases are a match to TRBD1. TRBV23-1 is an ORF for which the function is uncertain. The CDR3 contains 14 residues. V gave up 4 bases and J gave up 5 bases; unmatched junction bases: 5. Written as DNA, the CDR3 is TGCGCCAGCAGTCCAAGGACAGGGGGGGACGAGCAGTACTTC. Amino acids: CASSPRTGGDEQYF.

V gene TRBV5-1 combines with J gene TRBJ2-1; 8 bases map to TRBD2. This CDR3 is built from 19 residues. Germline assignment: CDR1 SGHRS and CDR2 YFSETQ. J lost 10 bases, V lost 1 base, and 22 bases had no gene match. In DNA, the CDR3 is TGCGCCAGCAGCTTGAGTGGGGAGGGTAGCGGGACTACCTTGGGGGAGCAGTTCTTC. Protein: CASSLSGEGSGTTLGEQFF.

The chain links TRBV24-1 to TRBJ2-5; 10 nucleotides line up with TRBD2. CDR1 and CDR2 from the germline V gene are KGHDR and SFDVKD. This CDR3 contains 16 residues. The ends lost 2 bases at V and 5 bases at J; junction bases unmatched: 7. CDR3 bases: TGTGCCACCAGTGATTCAGAGCGGGGGGGTTTGGAGACCCAGTACTTC. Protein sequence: CATSDSERGGLETQYF.